This entry lists 26 T cell receptor beta chains sequenced from one sample in a study of cytomegalovirus exposure and HLA in healthy donors. Primers: 60 Vbeta forward and 13 Jbeta reverse. The table came from immunoSEQ multiplex PCR; TCRdb's copy has only in-frame clones and leaves some out. The table records 110,000 or so clones, around 78% of them present only once. The sequencing sample was made of PBMCs. All receptors come from a male donor in good health and CMV-seronegative.

This sequence joins TRBV2 and TRBJ2-1, with D tentatively TRBD1 (6 bases). Germline V lookup: CDR1 SNHLY, CDR2 FYNNEI. V lost 7 bases and J 8 bases, leaving 21 bases between the germline ends. This CDR3 region has 15 residues. The CDR3 nucleotides read TGTGCCAGCAAGGAGACAGGTCTTATGTACGATGAGCAGTTCTTC. Its translation: CASKETGLMYDEQFF.

The chain couples TRBV7-2 to TRBJ2-3; TRBD1 is a possible D gene (5 bases). The CDR3 spans 17 residues. V was trimmed by 2 bases and J by 1 base, leaving 16 bases between them. Germline CDR1 reads SGHTA; CDR2 reads FQGNSA. In DNA, the CDR3 is TGTGCCAGCAGCTTACTTCAAGGGGCCCGTGGCACAGATACGCAGTATTTT. Its translation is CASSLLQGARGTDTQYF.

This clone was seen just once. The chain uses TRBV30 and TRBJ2-1; D is unclear. CDR3 length: 13 amino acids. Germline loops: CDR1 GTSNPN, CDR2 SVGIG (reference sequence). The germline V and J ends were trimmed by 2 bases and 5 bases, with 10 bases remaining between them. The CDR3 DNA follows: TGTGCCTGGAGTCCTCAAACTGACAATGAGCAGTTCTTC. Protein: CAWSPQTDNEQFF.

This clone was picked up a small number of times. Here the CDR3 reads CASSTTAGVIHEDTDTQYF. The CDR3 bases are TGTGCCAGCAGCACCACGGCAGGGGTTATACACGAGGACACAGATACGCAGTATTTT. V is TRBV7-3 and J is TRBJ2-3; perhaps TRBD1 as D (6 bases). The CDR3 totals 19 residues. V gave up 5 bases and J gave up 2 bases, with 26 bases separating them. Looked up from germline, CDR1 is SGHTA and CDR2 is FQGTGA.

The chain is built from TRBV5-1 and TRBJ1-4, with D uncertain. The CDR3 contains 16 residues. The germline V gene has CDR1 SGHRS and CDR2 YFSETQ. Trimming left V 0 bases short and J 5 bases short, with 14 bases between. CDR3 in DNA: TGCGCCAGCAGCTTGGGAACAGCTCTCGCCAATGAAAAACTGTTTTTT. This translates into CASSLGTALANEKLFF. The full variable domain, in which reference TRBV5-1 and TRBJ1-4 provide the parts outside the CDR3, is KAGVTQTPRYLIKTRGQQVTLSCSPISGHRSVSWYQQTPGQGLQFLFEYFSETQRNKGNFPGRFSGRQFSNSRSEMNVSTLELGDSALYLCASSLGTALANEKLFFGSGTQLSVL.

The chain combines TRBV19 with TRBJ2-7; 10 bases align to TRBD1. The V segment lost 7 bases and the J segment 5 bases; nucleotides outside the gene matches: 8. The CDR3 has 14 amino acids. Germline CDR1 reads LNHDA; CDR2 reads SQIVND (reference sequence). CDR3 nucleotide sequence: TGTGCCAGTAACCGGGACAGGGGTAACAACGAGCAGTACTTC. Protein sequence: CASNRDRGNNEQYF.

This chain connects TRBV11-2 to TRBJ2-4; D unclear. The CDR3 loop spans 13 amino acids. The germline V gene encodes CDR1 SGHAT and CDR2 FQNNGV. Trimming removed 3 bases at V and 2 bases at J, with 5 bases between. The CDR3 coding sequence is TGTGCCAGCAGCTTTAATCCCAAAAACATTCAGTACTTC. Amino acid sequence: CASSFNPKNIQYF. The variable domain in full, completed from reference TRBV11-2 and TRBJ2-4, reads EAGVAQSPRYKIIEKRQSVAFWCNPISGHATLYWYQQILGQGPKLLIQFQNNGVVDDSQLPKDRFSAERLKGVDSTLKIQPAKLEDSAVYLCASSFNPKNIQYFGAGTRLSVL.

The gene calls are TRBV9 and TRBJ2-1; D gene ambiguous. Germline loops: CDR1 SGDLS, CDR2 YYNGEE. The V and J ends lost 3 bases and 3 bases respectively, with 4 bases between them. This CDR3 comprises 12 residues. Here the CDR3 DNA reads TGTGCCAGCAGCGACAGCTACAATGAGCAGTTCTTC. Amino acids: CASSDSYNEQFF.

The V gene is TRBV4-1, the J gene TRBJ2-2, with D uncertain. The germline gives CDR1 MGHRA, CDR2 YSYEKL. The V and J ends lost 4 bases and 6 bases respectively, with 12 bases between them. CDR3 length equals 14 residues. This CDR3 reads CASSRVLRAGELFF. Written as DNA, the CDR3 is TGCGCCAGCAGCCGAGTGCTTCGCGCCGGGGAGCTGTTTTTT.

This clone has at least ten counts. This sequence joins TRBV6-6 and TRBJ2-1; 11 positions match TRBD2. There are 15 residues in the CDR3. Trimming at V came to 6 bases and at J to 6 bases, leaving 7 bases not matched to a gene. Germline V gives CDR1 MNHNY, CDR2 SVGAGI (reference sequence). The CDR3, as DNA: TGTGCCAGCAGCCCTGGACTAGCGGGCGGCAATGAGCAGTTCTTC. Translating gives CASSPGLAGGNEQFF.

V gene TRBV9 combines with J gene TRBJ2-3; a possible D gene is TRBD2 (5 bases). V was clipped by 2 bases and J by 5 bases, with 15 bases between them. The CDR3 length is 15 residues. CDR1 and CDR2 from the germline V gene are SGDLS and YYNGEE. CDR3 amino acids: CASSVLGSAGDTQYF. The CDR3 DNA is TGTGCCAGCAGCGTCTTGGGTAGCGCGGGAGATACGCAGTATTTT.

CDR3 coding DNA: TGTGCCAGCAGCATAGACCGCGCAGGGGAAAGGGTGGAGACCCAGTACTTC. This sequence encodes CASSIDRAGERVETQYF. V is TRBV7-2 and J is TRBJ2-5; possible D gene TRBD1, 6 bases. V gave up 5 bases and J gave up 5 bases, with 24 bases separating them. CDR1 is SGHTA, CDR2 FQGNSA, per germline. This CDR3 contains 17 residues. The full variable domain, in which reference TRBV7-2 and TRBJ2-5 provide the parts outside the CDR3, is GAGVSQSPSNKVTEKGKDVELRCDPISGHTALYWYRQSLGQGLEFLIYFQGNSAPDKSGLPSDRFSAERTGGSVSTLTIQRTQQEDSAVYLCASSIDRAGERVETQYFGPGTRLLVL.

This clone turned up a few times. The chain has TRBV27 and TRBJ1-4, with unresolved D. Germline CDR1 is MNHEY and CDR2 is SMNVEV (reference sequence). CDR3 length: 16 residues. Trimming shortened V by 8 bases and J by 6 bases, and 22 bases separated the two germline ends. The DNA for the CDR3 is TGTGCCAGCGGGCGGGGTCCAGTTGAGATTGATGAAAAACTGTTTTTT. It yields the protein CASGRGPVEIDEKLFF.

This clone has a single count. The CDR3 DNA reads TGTGCCAGCAGCCCACGGACTAGCGGGTACGATGAGCAGTTCTTC. It encodes CASSPRTSGYDEQFF. The rearrangement joins TRBV5-4 to TRBJ2-1; TRBD2 agrees at 11 bases. This CDR3 is built from 15 residues. The germline gives CDR1 SGHNT, CDR2 YYREEE (reference sequence). V was pared by 4 bases and J by 8 bases, with 8 bases of the junction left unmatched.

This clone was recorded a few times. The rearrangement links TRBV4-3 to TRBJ2-7; 9 bases map to TRBD1. Trimming at V came to 0 bases and at J to 2 bases, leaving 11 bases not matched to a gene. The length of the CDR3 is 18 residues. Germline V CDR1 and CDR2: LGHNA, YSLEER. CDR3 residues: CASSQDRGLGTGTYEQYF. The CDR3, as DNA: TGCGCCAGCAGCCAAGATCGGGGTCTCGGGACAGGGACCTACGAGCAGTACTTC.

This clone was counted a few times. V usage is TRBV29-1 and J usage is TRBJ2-6; D unclear. Germline V CDR1 and CDR2: SQVTM, ANQGSEA. V lost 7 bases, J lost 1 base, and 8 bases lay in between. The CDR3 totals 13 residues. The CDR3 here is CSGTVSGANVLTF. Here the CDR3 DNA reads TGCAGCGGTACTGTATCTGGGGCCAACGTCCTGACTTTC.

The chain couples TRBV5-1 to TRBJ2-1; D gene unclear. The CDR3 is made up of 12 amino acids. V lost 3 bases, J lost 9 bases, and 10 bases lay in between. Per germline, CDR1 SGHRS and CDR2 YFSETQ. The CDR3 spells CASSSVPREQFF. CDR3 DNA sequence: TGCGCCAGCAGCTCTGTCCCTCGTGAGCAGTTCTTC.

This chain uses TRBV14 with TRBJ2-7; D possibly corresponds to TRBD1 (5 bases). Trimming shortened V by 3 bases and J by 6 bases, and 15 bases separated the two germline ends. Germline V lookup: CDR1 SGHDN, CDR2 FVKESK. This CDR3 has 14 amino acids. The DNA of the CDR3 is TGTGCCAGCAGCCATCGGACACCCCACGGCGAGCAGTACTTC. Protein sequence: CASSHRTPHGEQYF.

This rearrangement joins TRBV7-9 to TRBJ1-1, with D uncertain. Trimming left V 1 base short and J 0 bases short, with 15 bases between. Looked up from germline, CDR1 is SEHNR and CDR2 is FQNEAQ (reference sequence). CDR3 length: 17 amino acids. CDR3 in DNA: TGTGCCAGCAGCTTAGGCCGGTCACCTAATTTGAACACTGAAGCTTTCTTT. Its protein is CASSLGRSPNLNTEAFF.

This chain connects TRBV5-1 to TRBJ2-7; TRBD1 aligns across 9 bases. This CDR3 spans 13 amino acids. V gave up 4 bases and J gave up 6 bases; unmatched junction bases: 5. From germline, CDR1 is SGHRS and CDR2 YFSETQ. CDR3 DNA: TGCGCCAGCAGCGTGGACAGGGGAAGCGAGCAGTACTTC. Protein sequence: CASSVDRGSEQYF.

The rearrangement uses TRBV2 and TRBJ1-2; D remains unclear. The V end lost 6 bases, the J end lost 10 bases, and 21 bases lay between the germline ends. The CDR3 sequence is 14 residues long. Germline assignment: CDR1 SNHLY and CDR2 FYNNEI. The CDR3 reads CASSPRSGSLLYTF. The DNA of the CDR3 is TGTGCCAGCAGCCCCCGGTCGGGATCGCTCCTCTACACCTTC.

With respect to this clone: Relative to the germline gene, one junction end is altered; a read error may explain this. The chain uses TRBV5-1 and TRBJ2-5; 7 nucleotides match TRBD2. The CDR3 covers 13 residues. The germline gives CDR1 SGHRS, CDR2 YFSETQ. In nucleotides, the CDR3 is TGCGCCAGCAACTTGGGAGGGCTGGAGACCCAGTACTTC. It specifies CASNLGGLETQYF.

The chain links TRBV30 to TRBJ1-4, with 7 bases that match TRBD1. This CDR3 is 16 amino acids long. The ends lost 2 bases at V and 3 bases at J; junction bases unmatched: 9. Germline V gene lookup returns CDR1 GTSNPN and CDR2 SVGIG (reference sequence). The CDR3 here is CAWSSTNRGANEKLFF. In DNA form, the CDR3 reads TGTGCCTGGAGTTCGACCAACAGGGGAGCTAATGAAAAACTGTTTTTT.

The chain uses TRBV6-5 and TRBJ2-3, with TRBD2 matching over 7 bases. Germline loops: CDR1 MNHEY, CDR2 SVGAGI. The ends lost 3 bases at V and 4 bases at J; junction bases unmatched: 7. The CDR3 runs to 15 residues. CDR3 in DNA: TGTGCCAGCAGTTATTCGGGGAGGGCCGCAGATACGCAGTATTTT. This encodes CASSYSGRAADTQYF.

The chain couples TRBV6-5 to TRBJ2-1, with 7 nucleotides matching TRBD1. The V gene's germline CDR1 is MNHEY and CDR2 SVGAGI. The junction had 12 bases not matched to a gene; V was cut back by 9 bases and J by 7 bases. The CDR3 contains 14 residues. CDR3 bases: TGTGCCAGTAATACGGACAGGCCAAGGAATGAGCAGTTCTTC. Its protein product is CASNTDRPRNEQFF.

The chain carries TRBV6-1 and TRBJ2-5, with TRBD1 matching over 10 bases. The J call may not be correct, given that the DNA end is closer to TRBJ2-7. The CDR3 runs 14 residues. Looked up from germline, CDR1 is MNHNS and CDR2 is SASEGT. CDR3 DNA sequence: TGTGCCAGCAGTCTCCGGGACAGGGGCGACGAGCAGTACTTC. It translates to CASSLRDRGDEQYF.